These 27 T cell receptor delta chains were sequenced from one sample in a study of delta chains in infants with herpesvirus infections. Gamma-chain- and delta-chain-specific primers converted PBMC RNA into TCR cDNA. TCRdb reapplied CATT to the RT-PCR reads. Of 1,400 or so delta-chain clones in the sample, about 7% were seen once. Sample: peripheral blood, taken at time point 1 of longitudinal follow-up. The receptors here all came from a human donor who was a Ugandan infant, either HIV-exposed or HIV-unexposed (not recorded which).

This clone showed up just a few times. A much more abundant neighbour one base away suggests this may be a read error. The chain uses TRDV1 and TRDJ1; 10 nucleotides agree with TRDD3. The CDR3 length is 21 residues. CDR1 and CDR2 (germline): TSWWSYY, QGS. V lost 3 bases and J lost 11; bases outside the gene matches: 30. The CDR3 here is CALGEWSFTYSYWGMGGELIF. CDR3 coding DNA: TGTGCTCTTGGGGAGTGGTCCTTCACATACTCGTACTGGGGGATGGGAGGCGAGCTCATCTTT.

This clone was seen more than once but under ten times. A much larger clone lies a single base off, so this may be a read error. This CDR3 reads CAHGEQSLPSGWGDPYTDKLIF. The CDR3 DNA sequence: TGTGCTCATGGGGAACAAAGCCTTCCCTCGGGGTGGGGGGATCCGTACACCGATAAACTCATCTTT. The rearrangement links TRDV1 to TRDJ1; D is perhaps TRDD3 (7 bases). This CDR3 has 22 amino acids. The germline gives CDR1 TSWWSYY, CDR2 QGS.

This clone is large. This chain connects TRDV3 to TRDJ3, with 9 nucleotides matching TRDD3. V gave up 4 bases and J gave up 2 bases; unmatched junction bases: 21. Germline CDR1 TVYSNPD, CDR2 GDNSRS (reference sequence). There are 21 residues in the CDR3. CDR3 in DNA: TGTGCCTACCCCCCCAGGGGGGGGATACCCAAGAGCCCCTGGGACACCCGACAGATGTTTTTC. Translating gives CAYPPRGGIPKSPWDTRQMFF.

In its sample, this clone ranks as medium-sized (0.01 to 0.1%). V usage is TRDV2 and J usage is TRDJ3, with 8 bases that match TRDD3. The J gene was missing in TCRdb and was found by matching the end of the DNA to germline. The CDR3 extends over 19 amino acids. V was clipped by 0 bases and J by 0 bases; unmatched bases: 6. Germline V gene sequence: CDR1 GEAIGNYY, CDR2 EKD. CDR3 sequence: CACDTWGIGRSWDTRQMFF. CDR3 coding DNA: TGTGCCTGTGACACCTGGGGGATTGGACGCTCCTGGGACACCCGACAGATGTTTTTC.

J is TRDJ1 and V is TRDV1, with D perhaps TRDD3 (5 bases). The J gene was missing in TCRdb and was found by matching the end of the DNA to germline. Per the germline V gene, CDR1 is TSWWSYY and CDR2 is QGS. The CDR3 consists of 18 residues. Trimming took 0 bases from V and 4 from J, leaving 21 bases between them. CDR3 nucleotides: TGTGCTCTTGGGGAACTCCCCGGGGGCCGTCACCCGAACGATAAACTCATCTTT. Its translation: CALGELPGGRHPNDKLIF.

This clone is medium-sized (0.01 to 0.1%) by share. The rearrangement links TRDV3 to TRDJ3; 9 bases agree with TRDD3. This CDR3 spans 17 amino acids. Germline lookup yields CDR1 TVYSNPD and CDR2 GDNSRS (reference sequence). Trimming removed 2 bases from V and 3 bases from J; junction bases left unmatched: 8. In DNA, the CDR3 is TGTGCCTTTCCCCCTGGGGGGATACTCTGGGACACCCGACAGATGTTTTTC. As protein: CAFPPGGILWDTRQMFF.

The chain has TRAV29/DV5 and TRDJ1, with 10 bases matching TRDD3. CDR3 length equals 17 residues. Looked up from germline, CDR1 is NSMFDY and CDR2 is ISSIKDK. The V segment lost 0 bases and the J segment 5 bases; nucleotides outside the gene matches: 13. In DNA, the CDR3 is TGTGCAGCAAGCGCGTTTCTAACGGGGGGATACGAAGATAAACTCATCTTT. Residues: CAASAFLTGGYEDKLIF.

This chain uses TRDV2 with TRDJ3; 9 bases line up with TRDD3. TCRdb lists no J gene, so it was determined here by aligning the DNA to germline. Germline CDR1 reads GEAIGNYY; CDR2 reads EKD. The CDR3 covers 23 residues. Trimming at V came to 0 bases and at J to 0 bases, leaving 17 bases not matched to a gene. CDR3 residues: CACDTGPAGGFSFSSWDTRQMFF. In DNA form, the CDR3 reads TGTGCCTGTGACACCGGTCCAGCTGGGGGATTCTCCTTTAGCTCCTGGGACACCCGACAGATGTTTTTC.

This clone appeared a few times. A read error may be the cause here, since a much bigger clone is one base away. The genes are TRDV2 and TRDJ1, with a tentative D call TRDD3 (6 bases). Germline V gene sequence: CDR1 GEAIGNYY, CDR2 EKD. CDR3 length: 14 residues. V was shortened by 3 bases and J by 0 bases, with 10 bases between the two germline ends. In DNA, the CDR3 is TGTGCCTGTGACGCCTGGGGATACACCGATAAACTCATCTTT. This encodes CACDAWGYTDKLIF.

This clone is labeled large. The chain employs TRDV1 and TRDJ1, with 7 bases that match TRDD3. The CDR3 loop spans 20 amino acids. The trim removed 0 bases at V and 0 bases at J, leaving 16 bases unmatched. The germline V gene encodes CDR1 TSWWSYY and CDR2 QGS. The CDR3 nucleotides are TGTGCTCTTGGGGAACTCCACGGTGATTGGGGGACACATTACACCGATAAACTCATCTTT. It translates to CALGELHGDWGTHYTDKLIF.

This clone was recorded a few times. A much larger clone is a single base away; this may be a read error. The gene calls are TRDV2 and TRDJ1; 8 bases are shared with TRDD3. The CDR3 consists of 19 residues. The germline gives CDR1 GEAIGNYY, CDR2 EKD. After removal of 3 bases from V and 0 bases from J, the junction contained 17 bases not matched to a gene. This CDR3 reads CACDHRPTGGSPDTDKLIF. CDR3 sequence (DNA): TGTGCCTGTGACCACCGGCCAACTGGGGGCTCCCCCGACACCGATAAACTCATCTTT.

By frequency in the sample, this clone is medium-sized. V and J are TRDV1 and TRDJ1; 7 bases align to TRDD3. The CDR3 sequence is 20 residues long. V was clipped by 0 bases and J by 0 bases; unmatched bases: 16. The germline gives CDR1 TSWWSYY, CDR2 QGS. CDR3 sequence: CALGELGRHGTGAYTDKLIF. The DNA for the CDR3 is TGTGCTCTTGGGGAACTAGGTCGGCACGGGACTGGGGCGTACACCGATAAACTCATCTTT.

This clone is large in the sample. V usage is TRDV1 and J usage is TRDJ1; 9 bases are a match to TRDD2. With 1 base clipped from V and 1 base from J, the junction kept 22 bases outside the gene matches. This CDR3 spans 22 amino acids. Germline CDR1 and CDR2: TSWWSYY and QGS. The CDR3 nucleotides read TGTGCTCTTGGGGAACCTCGCCTTCCTACTGCGTGGGATACAGAGGGCACCGATAAACTCATCTTT. Amino acid sequence: CALGEPRLPTAWDTEGTDKLIF.

V is TRDV1 and J is TRDJ1; 8 nucleotides agree with TRDD3. The J gene was missing in TCRdb and was found by matching the end of the DNA to germline. The CDR3 sequence is 21 residues long. J was trimmed by 0 bases and V by 5 bases; bases with no gene match: 23. In germline, CDR1 is TSWWSYY, CDR2 QGS. The CDR3 reads CALGPSSLLWGTPRYTDKLIF. The DNA for the CDR3 is TGTGCTCTTGGGCCCAGCTCACTACTCTGGGGGACTCCCCGGTACACCGATAAACTCATCTTT.

Note on this clone: This sequence may be a read error, since a much larger clone differs from it by one base. The same CDR3 is also encoded by other DNA sequences in this sample. The J gene is TRDJ2, the V gene TRDV2; 11 bases are shared with TRDD3. Germline values: CDR1 GEAIGNYY, CDR2 EKD. Unmatched junction bases numbered 5, after V lost 3 bases and J lost 3 bases. The CDR3 sequence is 16 residues long. CDR3 bases: TGTGCCTGTGACCGTCTGGGGGATACCCTGACAGCACAACTCTTCTTT. Its translation is CACDRLGDTLTAQLFF.

This clone is categorized as medium-sized (0.01 to 0.1%). CDR3 amino acids: CALVLPFAGGLDLFETDKLIF. CDR3 sequence (DNA): TGTGCTCTTGTTCTACCCTTCGCTGGGGGATTGGACCTCTTCGAAACCGATAAACTCATCTTT. The V call is TRDV1, the J call TRDJ1; TRDD3 matches at 9 bases. CDR1 and CDR2 (germline): TSWWSYY, QGS. This CDR3 contains 21 residues. V lost 7 bases, J lost 2 bases, and 26 bases stayed unmatched.

This clone ranks as large. The rearrangement joins TRDV1 to TRDJ1; 10 positions match TRDD3. The CDR3 totals 23 residues. The trim removed 0 bases at V and 4 bases at J, leaving 26 bases unmatched. The V gene's germline CDR1 is TSWWSYY and CDR2 QGS. In nucleotides, the CDR3 is TGTGCTCTTGGGGAACTCCCCCAAGCCTTCCTCCGTACTGGGGGATGGGGGATCGATAAACTCATCTTT. This codes for CALGELPQAFLRTGGWGIDKLIF.

By sample share, this clone is medium-sized (0.01 to 0.1%). The sample holds other DNA sequences that translate to the same CDR3. This chain connects TRDV1 to TRDJ1; D unresolved. The germline V gene encodes CDR1 TSWWSYY and CDR2 QGS. This CDR3 comprises 19 residues. Trimming shortened V by 0 bases and J by 0 bases, and 20 bases separated the two germline ends. CDR3 nucleotides: TGTGCTCTTGGGGAACTAGTCGGGGCAACCGGGCTTTACACCGATAAACTCATCTTT. Encoded protein: CALGELVGATGLYTDKLIF.

By share, this clone ranks as medium-sized. The CDR3 DNA follows: TGTGCTCTTGGGGAACTATCGGGGAAGGTACCCGAAAAGTACTGGGGGACACCGTACACCGATAAACTCATCTTT. Translated, it gives CALGELSGKVPEKYWGTPYTDKLIF. The J gene is TRDJ1, the V gene TRDV1, with 9 nucleotides matching TRDD3. This CDR3 is 25 amino acids long. Germline-derived CDR1 and CDR2 are TSWWSYY and QGS. The ends lost 0 bases at V and 0 bases at J; junction bases unmatched: 29.

Of note for this clone: This may stem from a read error, because a much larger clone lies one nucleotide away. The V call is TRDV1, the J call TRDJ2; 11 nucleotides match TRDD3. This CDR3 comprises 20 residues. The germline CDR1 and CDR2 sequences are TSWWSYY and QGS. The junction had 14 bases not matched to a gene; V was cut back by 1 base and J by 4 bases. The CDR3 loop reads CALGEHVAGGYKPWTAQLFF. The DNA for the CDR3 is TGTGCTCTTGGGGAACACGTGGCTGGGGGATACAAACCTTGGACAGCACAACTCTTCTTT.

The sample holds a few counts of this clone. The genes are TRDV1 and TRDJ1; 7 bases map to TRDD3. The CDR3 extends over 18 amino acids. After removal of 0 bases from V and 0 bases from J, the junction contained 10 bases not matched to a gene. Germline lookup yields CDR1 TSWWSYY and CDR2 QGS. CDR3 nucleotides: TGTGCTCTTGGGGAACTCGGAGGGGGATCCCATTACACCGATAAACTCATCTTT. Protein sequence: CALGELGGGSHYTDKLIF.

Within the sample, this clone is large. This chain uses TRDV1 with TRDJ1; 9 bases match TRDD3. Trimming at V came to 0 bases and at J to 8 bases, leaving 16 bases not matched to a gene. Germline-derived CDR1 and CDR2 are TSWWSYY and QGS. The CDR3 length is 18 residues. CDR3 DNA: TGTGCTCTTGGGGAACTCTCCCCTCAGACTGGGGGACGGATGAAACTCATCTTT. It specifies CALGELSPQTGGRMKLIF.

This clone is judged large (0.1 to 1%). V gene TRDV1 combines with J gene TRDJ1; 11 bases line up with TRDD3. The CDR3 runs 17 residues. The germline V gene has CDR1 TSWWSYY and CDR2 QGS. V was clipped by 1 base and J by 10 bases; unmatched bases: 14. CDR3 in amino acids: CALGERVNGGYGGILIF. Written as DNA, the CDR3 is TGTGCTCTTGGGGAACGTGTAAATGGGGGATACGGGGGTATACTCATCTTT.

J is TRDJ1 and V is TRDV1; TRDD3 matches 11 bases. Germline V gene lookup returns CDR1 TSWWSYY and CDR2 QGS. The length of the CDR3 is 26 residues. With 2 bases clipped from V and 4 bases from J, the junction kept 36 bases outside the gene matches. CDR3 loop: CALGEAFGPSHLVWGIQEMVLDKLIF. CDR3 nucleotide sequence: TGTGCTCTTGGGGAAGCTTTCGGTCCTTCCCACTTGGTCTGGGGGATACAAGAGATGGTACTCGATAAACTCATCTTT.

This clone was recorded a few times. The rearrangement joins TRDV1 to TRDJ1; 9 bases are a match to TRDD3. Germline trimming cut 8 bases from V and 0 bases from J; bases unmatched to any gene: 28. The germline V gene has CDR1 TSWWSYY and CDR2 QGS. The CDR3 contains 22 residues. CDR3 sequence: CALSCPEYWGKATTWYTDKLIF. DNA for the CDR3: TGTGCTCTTTCCTGTCCCGAGTACTGGGGGAAGGCAACCACCTGGTACACCGATAAACTCATCTTT.

The sample holds a few counts of this clone. The CDR3 region is CAFMKPTYWGTDLYTDKLIF. The CDR3 DNA reads TGTGCTTTCATGAAGCCCACATACTGGGGGACGGACCTTTACACCGATAAACTCATCTTT. The chain has TRAV38-2/DV8 and TRDJ1, with 9 bases matching TRDD3. The J gene comes from matching the DNA to germline here; TCRdb lacks it. The CDR3 consists of 20 residues. Germline loops: CDR1 TSESDYY, CDR2 QEAYKQQN. J lost 0 bases, V lost 9 bases, and 24 bases had no gene match.

The CDR3 spells CALGPKTTQSSYWGGAFKLIF. CDR3 sequence (DNA): TGTGCTCTTGGGCCAAAAACTACGCAATCTTCGTACTGGGGGGGTGCCTTTAAACTCATCTTT. V and J are TRDV1 and TRDJ1; 8 bases are shared with TRDD3. Germline CDR1 reads TSWWSYY; CDR2 reads QGS. The length of the CDR3 is 21 residues. Trimming took 5 bases from V and 7 from J; bases not matched to a gene: 30.